These 22 T cell receptor beta chains came from one sample sequenced in a study of blood T cell repertoires in COVID-19. Measured with immunoSEQ multiplex PCR; TCRdb has only the in-frame clones, and not every one. The table lists about 130,000 clones, around 80% of them singletons. The sequenced material came from peripheral blood. Receptors originate from a woman aged 55 to 70 with acute or convalescent COVID-19.

This clone was counted once. This chain joins TRBV9 and TRBJ2-1; 8 nucleotides agree with TRBD1. Trimming at V came to 0 bases and at J to 8 bases, leaving 10 bases not matched to a gene. Germline lookup yields CDR1 SGDLS and CDR2 YYNGEE. CDR3 length: 16 residues. Written as DNA, the CDR3 is TGTGCCAGCAGCGTAGAGTGGACAGGGCGAAAGGATGAGCAGTTCTTC. Translated, it gives CASSVEWTGRKDEQFF. The full variable domain, rest sourced from reference TRBV9 and TRBJ2-1, is DSGVTQTPKHLITATGQRVTLRCSPRSGDLSVYWYQQSLDQGLQFLIQYYNGEERAKGNILERFSAQQFPDLHSELNLSSLELGDSALYFCASSVEWTGRKDEQFFGPGTRLTVL.

The chain carries TRBV5-1 and TRBJ1-1; D might be TRBD1 (5 bases). The CDR3 consists of 14 residues. V was trimmed by 2 bases and J by 1 base, leaving 9 bases between them. Per germline, CDR1 SGHRS and CDR2 YFSETQ. The CDR3 DNA reads TGCGCCAGCAGCTTCGGGACTCAGAACACTGAAGCTTTCTTT. Protein product: CASSFGTQNTEAFF.

J is TRBJ1-5 and V is TRBV12-3 or TRBV12-4; 7 bases are shared with TRBD1. The CDR3 covers 13 residues. After removal of 5 bases from V and 5 bases from J, the junction contained 3 bases not matched to a gene. CDR3 DNA: TGTGCCAGCAGTCCGGGACAGTATCAGCCCCAGCATTTT. It specifies CASSPGQYQPQHF.

J is TRBJ2-4 and V is TRBV7-8; D might be TRBD1 (5 bases). The germline CDR1 and CDR2 sequences are SGHVS and FQNEAQ. V lost 5 bases and J lost 0, with 23 bases in between. There are 19 residues in the CDR3. In DNA, the CDR3 is TGTGCCAGCAGCCCCTTCAGCCAGGGCCTATCCTTAGCCAAAAACATTCAGTACTTC. As protein: CASSPFSQGLSLAKNIQYF.

The chain carries TRBV14 and TRBJ2-5; D perhaps matches TRBD1 (6 bases). Germline loops: CDR1 SGHDN, CDR2 FVKESK. Trimming took off 3 bases at V and 3 bases at J, with 11 bases between the two ends. The CDR3 is 14 residues long. CDR3 sequence reads: CASSQHTGKETQYF. CDR3 nucleotides: TGTGCCAGCAGCCAGCATACAGGGAAAGAGACCCAGTACTTC.

V usage is TRBV5-1 and J usage is TRBJ1-1; D perhaps matches TRBD1 (6 bases). The CDR3 spans 13 residues. V dropped 3 bases and J dropped 11 bases, with 17 bases sitting between them. Looked up from germline, CDR1 is SGHRS and CDR2 is YFSETQ. The CDR3 loop reads CASSWYRGGSAFF. The CDR3 DNA reads as TGCGCCAGCAGCTGGTACCGGGGGGGCAGTGCTTTCTTT.

J is TRBJ2-7 and V is TRBV10-1, with a weak D call TRBD1 (5 bases). There are 15 residues in the CDR3. V lost 7 bases to trimming and J lost 12 bases, with 28 bases between them. Germline loops: CDR1 WNHNN, CDR2 SYGVQD (reference sequence). The CDR3, as DNA: TGCGCCAGCAAGGGGCCACAGGATAAGATGTGGTGGGGGTACGTC. Translating gives CASKGPQDKMWWGYV.

This chain joins TRBV9 and TRBJ2-7, with D possibly being TRBD1 (6 bases). CDR1 and CDR2 from the germline V gene are SGDLS and YYNGEE. The CDR3 length is 13 residues. V lost 5 bases and J lost 4, with 13 bases in between. CDR3 in amino acids: CASSPSGDYEQYF. For the CDR3, the DNA is TGTGCCAGCAGTCCCTCAGGGGATTACGAGCAGTACTTC.

CDR3 DNA sequence: TGTGCCAGCAGTCCACTAGCGGGGGGGCTGGGTGAGCAGTTCTTC. Translated, it gives CASSPLAGGLGEQFF. This rearrangement joins TRBV6-4 to TRBJ2-1, with 13 nucleotides matching TRBD2. The CDR3 sequence is 15 residues long. CDR1 and CDR2 from the germline V gene are MRHNA and SNTAGT. V lost 5 bases to trimming and J lost 9 bases; unmatched junction nucleotides: 7.

The rearrangement links TRBV11-2 to TRBJ1-2; 7 bases map to TRBD1. The germline V gene encodes CDR1 SGHAT and CDR2 FQNNGV. The CDR3 consists of 16 residues. Trimming at V came to 1 base and at J to 5 bases, leaving 10 bases not matched to a gene. The CDR3 loop is CASSLGGPGQPYGYTF. DNA of the CDR3: TGTGCCAGCAGCTTAGGCGGTCCGGGACAGCCATATGGCTACACCTTC.

The rearrangement joins TRBV5-4 to TRBJ2-5; 7 bases are shared with TRBD2. This CDR3 is built from 14 residues. V gave up 4 bases and J gave up 3 bases; unmatched junction bases: 6. The germline V gene has CDR1 SGHNT and CDR2 YYREEE (reference sequence). CDR3 coding DNA: TGTGCCAGCAGCCCCGGGACTACAAAAGAGACCCAGTACTTC. It yields the protein CASSPGTTKETQYF. Complete variable domain (other parts from reference TRBV5-4 and TRBJ2-5): ETGVTQSPTHLIKTRGQQVTLRCSSQSGHNTVSWYQQALGQGPQFIFQYYREEENGRGNFPPRFSGLQFPNYSSELNVNALELDDSALYLCASSPGTTKETQYFGPGTRLLVL.

CDR3 nucleotide sequence: TGCGCCAGCAGCCCTAGCGGGGGGGCCGATACGCAGTATTTT. Residues: CASSPSGGADTQYF. The chain is built from TRBV5-1 and TRBJ2-3; 12 nucleotides line up with TRBD2. Per the germline V gene, CDR1 is SGHRS and CDR2 is YFSETQ. The CDR3 covers 14 residues. J gave up 6 bases and V 4 bases, and 3 bases lay outside the gene matches.

V and J are TRBV5-1 and TRBJ2-1, with TRBD1 identical over 7 bases. With V trimmed by 4 bases and J by 5 bases, 3 bases remained unmatched. Looked up from germline, CDR1 is SGHRS and CDR2 is YFSETQ. The CDR3 length is 13 residues. The CDR3 loop reads CASSIGTDNEQFF. The CDR3 DNA reads as TGCGCCAGCAGCATCGGGACAGACAATGAGCAGTTCTTC.

This chain joins TRBV2 and TRBJ1-1; D unresolved. Trimming removed 6 bases at V and 0 bases at J, with 8 bases between. Germline CDR1 and CDR2: SNHLY and FYNNEI. The CDR3 length is 13 residues. CDR3 protein: CASRKEVNTEAFF. CDR3 coding DNA: TGTGCCAGCAGGAAGGAGGTGAACACTGAAGCTTTCTTT.

V is TRBV20-1 and J is TRBJ2-3, with 8 bases fitting TRBD2. Germline CDR1 and CDR2: DFQATT and SNEGSKA (reference sequence). This CDR3 spans 14 amino acids. The V and J ends lost 3 bases and 4 bases, in that order; junction bases with no gene match: 6. CDR3 sequence reads: CSASWTSSADTQYF. Here the CDR3 DNA reads TGCAGTGCTAGTTGGACTAGCAGTGCAGATACGCAGTATTTT.

V and J are TRBV19 and TRBJ1-1, with TRBD1 matching 7 bases. Per germline, CDR1 LNHDA and CDR2 SQIVND (reference sequence). CDR3 length: 13 residues. V was pared by 4 bases and J by 8 bases, with 7 bases of the junction left unmatched. The chain's CDR3 is CASSTYTRGEAFF. In DNA, the CDR3 is TGTGCCAGTAGTACCTACACCAGGGGGGAAGCTTTCTTT.

The V and J genes are TRBV19 and TRBJ1-6, with TRBD1 identical over 10 bases. Germline V CDR1 and CDR2: LNHDA, SQIVND (reference sequence). V trimming: 3 bases; J trimming: 9 bases; junction bases outside the gene matches: 2. CDR3 length: 14 amino acids. The CDR3 sequence is CASSIGDRGSPLHF. CDR3 DNA: TGTGCCAGTAGTATCGGGGACAGGGGTTCACCCCTCCACTTT.

The chain has TRBV29-1 and TRBJ2-6, with D possibly matching TRBD2 (6 bases). The germline V and J ends were trimmed by 6 bases and 9 bases, with 15 bases remaining between them. The germline V gene encodes CDR1 SQVTM and CDR2 ANQGSEA. The CDR3 runs to 13 residues. The CDR3 here is CSVRRAWCNVLTF. The CDR3 DNA follows: TGCAGCGTCCGGAGGGCCTGGTGCAACGTCCTGACTTTC.

This clone was found a few times. The chain carries TRBV19 and TRBJ1-1, with TRBD1 matching over 12 bases. The CDR3 totals 15 residues. Germline trimming cut 10 bases from V and 1 base from J; bases unmatched to any gene: 7. Germline loops: CDR1 LNHDA, CDR2 SQIVND (reference sequence). The CDR3 sequence: CATWDRGLRNTEAFF. The CDR3 nucleotides read TGTGCCACCTGGGACAGGGGGCTAAGGAACACTGAAGCTTTCTTT.

The gene calls are TRBV19 and TRBJ1-1; tentative D call: TRBD1 (6 bases). CDR1 LNHDA and CDR2 SQIVND come from the germline V gene (reference sequence). The CDR3 spans 16 residues. Trimming shortened V by 9 bases and J by 7 bases, and 27 bases separated the two germline ends. CDR3: CASSIDGLSLGGEAFF. The CDR3 nucleotides are TGTGCCAGCTCTATAGACGGGCTATCTTTAGGGGGTGAAGCTTTCTTT.

In this sample, this clone turned up a few times. CDR3 DNA: TGTGCCAGCAGCGTAGGCACCGGACAAGTCGGAAACACCATATATTTT. This translates into CASSVGTGQVGNTIYF. This chain joins TRBV9 and TRBJ1-3; D perhaps matches TRBD1 (5 bases). V shed 0 bases and J shed 4 bases, with 14 bases lying between them. The CDR3 is 16 residues long. The germline gives CDR1 SGDLS, CDR2 YYNGEE.

The chain employs TRBV19 and TRBJ1-2, with D maybe TRBD1 (5 bases). Germline CDR1 and CDR2: LNHDA and SQIVND (reference sequence). The CDR3 contains 14 residues. V dropped 0 bases and J dropped 6 bases, with 11 bases sitting between them. The CDR3 DNA is TGTGCCAGTAGTATAGATCGGGCAGGGAATGGCTACACCTTC. This encodes CASSIDRAGNGYTF.